The source of this T cell receptor (beta chain) is a study of CD8 T cells in ankylosing spondylitis. Findings and caveats of the study: Peripheral blood samples showed relatively rare disease-linked clones, and these clones were CD8+. Reactive arthritis synovial fluid and blood were previously reported to contain some motif variants. Enrichment of disease-linked clones was reportedly significant in matched ankylosing spondylitis synovial fluid. The study identified a TCR beta motif of seven or eight highly homologous variants that appeared characteristic of ankylosing spondylitis blood.

The germline CDR1 and CDR2 sequences are SNHLY and FYNNEI. Trimming shortened V by 11 bases and J by 8 bases, and 12 bases separated the two germline ends. CDR3 length: 10 residues. With respect to this clonotype: Antigen unknown.

Quantitative molecular-barcoded 5'-RACE generated the TCR beta libraries. Each CDR3 protein gets one entry after TCRdb re-called the 5' RACE reads with MiXCR. There are 470,000 or so distinct CDR3 sequences in the sample; 20% to 30% occur only once, and roughly 0.9% lies in the top ten. This receptor was identified in a male donor with ankylosing spondylitis. Sequenced sample: blood, either unsorted or a sorted T cell fraction (not recorded which). This chain links TRBV2 with TRBJ1-2, with D perhaps matching TRBD1 (5 bases). CDR3 residues: CAGNRGGYTF. CDR3 nucleotides: TGTGCCGGGAACCGGGGGGGCTACACCTTC. The full variable domain, its missing parts supplied by reference TRBV2 and TRBJ1-2, is EPEVTQTPSHQVTQMGQEVILRCVPISNHLYFYWYRQILGQKVEFLVSFYNNEISEKSEIFDDQFSVERPDGSNFTLKIRSTKLEDSAMYFCAGNRGGYTFGSGTRLTVV.